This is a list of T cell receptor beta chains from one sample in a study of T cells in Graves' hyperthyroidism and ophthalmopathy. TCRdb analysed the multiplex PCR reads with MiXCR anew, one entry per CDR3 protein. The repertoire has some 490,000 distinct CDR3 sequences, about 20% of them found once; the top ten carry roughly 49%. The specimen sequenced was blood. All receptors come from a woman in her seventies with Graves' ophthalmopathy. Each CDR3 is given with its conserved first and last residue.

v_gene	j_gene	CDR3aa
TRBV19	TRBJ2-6	CASSIGTGSGANVLTF
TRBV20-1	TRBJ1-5	CSARRRDHRTSQPQHF
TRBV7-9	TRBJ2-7	CASSGSWRSAYEQYF
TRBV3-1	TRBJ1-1	CASSQKWGNTEAFF
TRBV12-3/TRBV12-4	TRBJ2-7	CASSLGIGHKIYEQYF
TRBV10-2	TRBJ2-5	CASSERTDRPRTQYF
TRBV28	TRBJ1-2	CASSSSDSPNNYGYTF
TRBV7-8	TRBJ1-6	CASRAGHSYSPLHF
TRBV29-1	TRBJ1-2	CSVEDVGGQGKGGYTF
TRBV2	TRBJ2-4	CASRGRGTNIQYF
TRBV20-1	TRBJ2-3	CSASPLAGAPDTQYF
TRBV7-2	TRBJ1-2	CASSLARTGGSYYGYTF
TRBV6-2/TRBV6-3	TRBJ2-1	CASNPEGEQSYNEQFF
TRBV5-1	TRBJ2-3	CASNRGGQGNTDTQYF
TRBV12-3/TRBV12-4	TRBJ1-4	CAIRTDATNEKLFF
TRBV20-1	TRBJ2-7	CSARRTSGGFEQYF
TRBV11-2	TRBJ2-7	CASSFGDSEQYF
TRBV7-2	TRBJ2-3	CASRGGRERVDTQYF
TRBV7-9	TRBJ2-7	CASSHSGGGYEQYF
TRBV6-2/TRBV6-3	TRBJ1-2	CASSYSSGRLANYGYTF
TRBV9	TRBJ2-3	CAGRSTGTGTDTQYF
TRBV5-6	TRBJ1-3	CASSLSPTGRSGNTIYF
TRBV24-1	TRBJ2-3	CATSTRSTDTQYF
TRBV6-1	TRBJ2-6	CASRGQGAGANVLTF